This entry lists 30 T cell receptor beta chains sequenced from one sample in a study of OX40 agonist ivuxolimab in advanced cancers. The assay was immunoSEQ multiplex PCR, and TCRdb's table has in-frame clones only and misses some. The table includes 60,000 to 75,000 clones, around 93% detected once. Sequencing used CD4+ or CD8+ T cells sorted from blood, obtained in a trial of the OX40 agonist ivuxolimab. The receptors were gathered from an adult with an advanced solid tumor such as melanoma, head and neck, liver or kidney cancer.

This rearrangement joins TRBV27 to TRBJ1-2; 10 bases align to TRBD1. The CDR3 covers 15 residues. The germline CDR1 and CDR2 sequences are MNHEY and SMNVEV (reference sequence). J lost 2 bases, V lost 6 bases, and 6 bases had no gene match. CDR3 bases: TGTGCCAGCAGCCCACAGGGACAGGGGAACTATGGCTACACCTTC. Its translation is CASSPQGQGNYGYTF.

The V gene is TRBV6-1, the J gene TRBJ1-2, with D unclear. V lost 8 bases and J 1 base, leaving 14 bases between the germline ends. CDR3 length equals 14 residues. Germline-derived CDR1 and CDR2 are MNHNS and SASEGT. CDR3 coding DNA: TGTGCCAGCGCTCGACGGCGGAGTAACTATGGCTACACCTTC. Translated: CASARRRSNYGYTF.

The chain links TRBV13 to TRBJ2-4, with 10 bases that match TRBD1. The CDR3 sequence is 16 residues long. The V gene's germline CDR1 is PRHDT and CDR2 FYEKMQ (reference sequence). The trim removed 5 bases at V and 0 bases at J, leaving 4 bases unmatched. The CDR3 spells CASSLRQGAAKNIQYF. CDR3 DNA: TGTGCCAGCAGCCTCCGACAGGGGGCAGCCAAAAACATTCAGTACTTC.

This chain uses TRBV7-3 with TRBJ2-1; TRBD2 might be the D (6 bases). Germline CDR1 SGHTA, CDR2 FQGTGA. Trimming removed 0 bases at V and 7 bases at J, with 16 bases between. This CDR3 is built from 16 residues. The CDR3 bases are TGTGCCAGCAGCTTAACGTCGGGGGAGTTTCAGAATGAGCAGTTCTTC. Its protein is CASSLTSGEFQNEQFF.

This chain uses TRBV7-9 with TRBJ2-5; no definite D call. The V end lost 5 bases, the J end lost 12 bases, and 16 bases lay between the germline ends. Germline lookup yields CDR1 SEHNR and CDR2 FQNEAQ (reference sequence). The CDR3 sequence is 12 residues long. The CDR3 loop reads CASSLLTQKKYF. CDR3 in DNA: TGTGCCAGCAGCCTTTTAACCCAGAAAAAGTACTTC.

This clone occurred once. This chain uses TRBV7-3 with TRBJ2-2; D is unresolved. Trimming stripped 8 bases from V and 4 bases from J, with 11 bases between. The CDR3 is 13 amino acids. Germline assignment: CDR1 SGHTA and CDR2 FQGTGA. The DNA for the CDR3 is TGTGCCAGCGGGGAACAGATCACCGGGGAGCTGTTTTTT. It yields the protein CASGEQITGELFF. The variable domain in full, completed from reference TRBV7-3 and TRBJ2-2, reads GAGVSQTPSNKVTEKGKYVELRCDPISGHTALYWYRQSLGQGPEFLIYFQGTGAADDSGLPNDRFFAVRPEGSVSTLKIQRTERGDSAVYLCASGEQITGELFFGEGSRLTVL.

The gene calls are TRBV4-2 and TRBJ2-1; D unclear. The CDR3 consists of 13 residues. Germline V gene sequence: CDR1 LGHNA, CDR2 YNFKEQ. The germline V and J ends were trimmed by 0 bases and 9 bases, with 9 bases remaining between them. CDR3 nucleotide sequence: TGTGCCAGCAGCCAAGATTGGAGCGTTGAGCAGTTCTTC. Encoded protein: CASSQDWSVEQFF.

The chain couples TRBV29-1 to TRBJ2-5, with a possible D match to TRBD2 (5 bases). Trimming removed 3 bases at V and 4 bases at J, with 9 bases between. CDR3 length: 12 amino acids. In germline, CDR1 is SQVTM, CDR2 ANQGSEA. The CDR3 loop is CSVDTSRETQYF. The CDR3 DNA follows: TGCAGCGTTGATACTAGTAGAGAGACCCAGTACTTC.

The J gene is TRBJ2-7, the V gene TRBV20-1; D is ambiguous. CDR1 is DFQATT, CDR2 SNEGSKA, per germline (reference sequence). V was shortened by 6 bases and J by 6 bases, with 12 bases between the two germline ends. The CDR3 extends over 11 amino acids. CDR3 sequence (DNA): TGCAGTGCACATAATCGAGGCGAGCAGTACTTC. Translation: CSAHNRGEQYF.

The chain couples TRBV11-3 to TRBJ2-1, with 7 bases lining up with TRBD1. The V gene's germline CDR1 is SGHNT and CDR2 YENEEA. V dropped 5 bases and J dropped 1; count of bases not matched to a gene: 8. The CDR3 consists of 16 residues. CDR3 residues: CASSVNRGPSYNEQFF. CDR3 coding DNA: TGTGCCAGCAGCGTAAACAGGGGCCCTTCCTACAATGAGCAGTTCTTC.

This chain links TRBV5-4 with TRBJ1-6, with 7 bases that match TRBD1. Germline V gene sequence: CDR1 SGHNT, CDR2 YYREEE (reference sequence). The CDR3 runs to 15 residues. Trimming removed 4 bases from V and 8 bases from J; junction bases left unmatched: 9. The CDR3 region is CASSAPTGRDSPLHF. The CDR3, as DNA: TGTGCCAGCAGCGCCCCGACAGGGCGCGATTCACCCCTCCACTTT.

The chain combines TRBV5-1 with TRBJ2-7; D uncertain. The V end was cut by 5 bases, the J end by 7 bases, with 19 bases between. Germline V gene lookup returns CDR1 SGHRS and CDR2 YFSETQ. The CDR3 is 14 residues long. The CDR3 DNA follows: TGCGCCAGCAGTTCCGCGGAGCAGGCCTTAGAGCAGTACTTC. As protein: CASSSAEQALEQYF.

The gene calls are TRBV27 and TRBJ1-2; D is perhaps TRBD1 (6 bases). The CDR3 contains 14 residues. Trimming pared 5 bases from V and 0 bases from J, leaving 10 bases between. CDR1 and CDR2 from the germline V gene are MNHEY and SMNVEV (reference sequence). The CDR3 protein is CASSPDRSNYGYTF. DNA of the CDR3: TGTGCCAGCAGTCCTGACAGGTCTAACTATGGCTACACCTTC.

V is TRBV11-3 and J is TRBJ2-5; possible D gene TRBD1, 5 bases. Trimming took off 5 bases at V and 2 bases at J, with 9 bases between the two ends. The germline V gene has CDR1 SGHNT and CDR2 YENEEA. The CDR3 has 13 residues. CDR3 sequence: CASSGRAQETQYF. In DNA form, the CDR3 reads TGTGCCAGCAGCGGCAGGGCACAAGAGACCCAGTACTTC. Full variable domain (outside the CDR3, taken from reference TRBV11-3 and TRBJ2-5): EAGVVQSPRYKIIEKKQPVAFWCNPISGHNTLYWYLQNLGQGPELLIRYENEEAVDDSQLPKDRFSAERLKGVDSTLKIQPAELGDSAVYLCASSGRAQETQYFGPGTRLLVL.

V gene TRBV9 combines with J gene TRBJ2-3; a weak D match, TRBD2 (6 bases). V was clipped by 6 bases and J by 3 bases, with 11 bases between them. The CDR3 sequence is 13 residues long. CDR1 and CDR2 from the germline V gene are SGDLS and YYNGEE. Here the CDR3 DNA reads TGTGCCAGCAACCGGGACTCGACAGATACGCAGTATTTT. Translated: CASNRDSTDTQYF.

V usage is TRBV5-1 and J usage is TRBJ2-2, with no clear D. V was trimmed by 1 base and J by 4 bases, leaving 8 bases between them. Germline CDR1 is SGHRS and CDR2 is YFSETQ. This CDR3 has 14 amino acids. CDR3 sequence (DNA): TGCGCCAGCAGCTTGTACCAGAGCACCGGGGAGCTGTTTTTT. The encoded protein is CASSLYQSTGELFF.

The rearrangement uses TRBV7-6 and TRBJ2-7, with D perhaps TRBD1 (6 bases). The V end lost 6 bases, the J end lost 1 base, and 10 bases lay between the germline ends. Germline assignment: CDR1 SGHVS and CDR2 FNYEAQ. The CDR3 extends over 13 amino acids. CDR3 sequence (DNA): TGTGCCAGCAGGCCACAGGGTTCCTACGAGCAGTACTTC. Protein sequence: CASRPQGSYEQYF.

The chain is built from TRBV6-5 and TRBJ2-1; D uncertain. Trimming left V 0 bases short and J 10 bases short, with 13 bases between. The CDR3 totals 14 residues. Germline V CDR1 and CDR2: MNHEY, SVGAGI. The CDR3 DNA is TGTGCCAGCAGTTACTCGAGTGATTTCGGCGAGCAGTTCTTC. This sequence encodes CASSYSSDFGEQFF.

The chain joins TRBV11-3 to TRBJ2-3; no firm D call. The CDR3 runs 13 residues. CDR1 and CDR2 (germline): SGHNT, YENEEA. V was pared by 4 bases and J by 5 bases, with 10 bases between. Here the CDR3 reads CASSSRRKDTQYF. The CDR3, as DNA: TGTGCCAGCAGCTCCCGGCGTAAAGATACGCAGTATTTT.

The chain couples TRBV11-3 to TRBJ1-2; 9 bases line up with TRBD1. Germline CDR1 is SGHNT and CDR2 is YENEEA. V gave up 5 bases and J gave up 0 bases; unmatched junction bases: 4. CDR3 length equals 15 residues. CDR3 residues: CASSHGQGSNYGYTF. CDR3 DNA: TGTGCCAGCAGCCATGGACAGGGGTCTAACTATGGCTACACCTTC.

This clone was detected once. The chain uses TRBV11-2 and TRBJ2-3, with D perhaps TRBD2 (6 bases). V was clipped by 1 base and J by 3 bases, with 8 bases between them. The V gene's germline CDR1 is SGHAT and CDR2 FQNNGV. This CDR3 has 14 residues. CDR3 sequence (DNA): TGTGCCAGCAGCTTAGGGGGGAGGACAGATACGCAGTATTTT. Translating it yields CASSLGGRTDTQYF.

The rearrangement links TRBV10-2 to TRBJ2-7, with TRBD1 as a possible D gene (5 bases). The length of the CDR3 is 13 residues. Germline-derived CDR1 and CDR2 are WSHSY and SAAADI. V lost 4 bases, J lost 2 bases, and 9 bases lay in between. The CDR3 protein is CASSGSRAYEQYF. The CDR3 bases are TGCGCCAGCAGTGGTAGCAGGGCCTACGAGCAGTACTTC.

The J gene is TRBJ2-5, the V gene TRBV19; TRBD2 aligns across 8 bases. After removal of 5 bases from V and 4 bases from J, the junction contained 6 bases not matched to a gene. The CDR3 length is 14 residues. In germline, CDR1 is LNHDA, CDR2 SQIVND (reference sequence). The CDR3 loop is CASSLRTSRETQYF. CDR3 sequence (DNA): TGTGCCAGTAGTCTCCGGACTAGCCGAGAGACCCAGTACTTC.

The chain combines TRBV9 with TRBJ2-7; D tentatively fits TRBD1 or TRBD2 (5 bases each). The V end lost 4 bases, the J end lost 4 bases, and 15 bases lay between the germline ends. The CDR3 consists of 14 residues. Germline lookup yields CDR1 SGDLS and CDR2 YYNGEE. In DNA form, the CDR3 reads TGTGCCAGCAGCCCCGGGACGGCCTTTTACGAGCAGTACTTC. Protein sequence: CASSPGTAFYEQYF.

In this sample, this clone turned up a few times. V gene TRBV30 combines with J gene TRBJ1-4; D call uncertain. Germline values: CDR1 GTSNPN, CDR2 SVGIG (reference sequence). With 0 bases removed from V and 8 bases from J, the gap between germline ends came to 7 bases. The CDR3 runs to 12 residues. The DNA for the CDR3 is TGTGCCTGGAGTGTATTGAGGGAAAAACTGTTTTTT. It encodes CAWSVLREKLFF.

The chain recombines TRBV5-1 with TRBJ2-5, with 8 bases fitting TRBD1. The V and J ends lost 0 bases and 4 bases, in that order; junction bases with no gene match: 8. CDR3 length equals 16 residues. Per germline, CDR1 SGHRS and CDR2 YFSETQ. DNA of the CDR3: TGCGCCAGCAGCTTGGAGGGCCAGGGGGCAGGAGAGACCCAGTACTTC. Its protein is CASSLEGQGAGETQYF.

The chain carries TRBV30 and TRBJ1-2; 9 bases map to TRBD1. CDR1 GTSNPN and CDR2 SVGIG come from the germline V gene (reference sequence). The CDR3 contains 15 residues. V was clipped by 4 bases and J by 6 bases; unmatched bases: 12. DNA of the CDR3: TGTGCCTGGAACCCGCCGGGACAGGGTAGGGATGGCTACACCTTC. Amino acid sequence: CAWNPPGQGRDGYTF.

This chain links TRBV25-1 with TRBJ1-2; D might be TRBD1 (5 bases). V lost 6 bases and J lost 0, with 14 bases in between. Germline V gene sequence: CDR1 MGHDK, CDR2 SYGVNS. The CDR3 is 15 residues long. Here the CDR3 reads CASRPQGSANYGYTF. The DNA for the CDR3 is TGTGCCAGCAGGCCTCAGGGTTCAGCTAACTATGGCTACACCTTC.

The V gene is TRBV6-5, the J gene TRBJ2-7, with 8 bases lining up with TRBD1. The CDR3 is 14 amino acids. The germline CDR1 and CDR2 sequences are MNHEY and SVGAGI. Germline trimming cut 7 bases from V and 0 bases from J; bases unmatched to any gene: 5. In DNA, the CDR3 is TGTGCCAGCAATGGACAGGGCCCCTCCTACGAGCAGTACTTC. Translating gives CASNGQGPSYEQYF.

This clone has just one count. The J gene is TRBJ2-6, the V gene TRBV6-1; no clear D. The CDR3 totals 15 residues. Trimming pared 1 base from V and 4 bases from J, leaving 8 bases between. CDR1 and CDR2 (germline): MNHNS, SASEGT. The CDR3 region is CASSEVRGGANVLTF. In DNA, the CDR3 is TGTGCCAGCAGTGAAGTCCGTGGAGGGGCCAACGTCCTGACTTTC.